This is a list of T cell receptor beta chains from one sample in a study of blood T cells in healthy people across ages. TCRdb processed the 5' RACE reads anew with MiXCR; each CDR3 protein has one entry. The sample lists fewer than 1,000,000 distinct CDR3 sequences; more than 40% were seen once. Sequences were obtained from blood. The receptors shown here come from a man in his 60s in good health. The CDR3 runs from the conserved cysteine through the conserved F or W. Each record gives: clone size, D gene, V gene, J gene, CDR3 DNA, CDR3 protein. The D gene is left open where the match is weak. Some rows have no size entry. The others give once, few or many, or a class for an expanded clone.

>NA|NA|TRBV27|TRBJ2-5
TGTGCCAGCAGTTCCCCTCAGGAGTTGGAGACCCAGTACTTC
CASSSPQELETQYF
>NA|TRBD1|TRBV24-1|TRBJ2-3
TGTGCCACCCGCCACCGGACAGGTGGAGATACGCAGTATTTT
CATRHRTGGDTQYF
>NA|NA|TRBV24-1|TRBJ2-1
TGTGCCACAATGAGACAGGGAGGGGACTACAATGAGCAGTTCTTC
CATMRQGGDYNEQFF
>NA|NA|TRBV2|TRBJ2-1
TGTGCCAGCACACCGGAGGTGACCCCCTACAATGAGCAGTTCTTC
CASTPEVTPYNEQFF
>NA|TRBD1|TRBV6-1|TRBJ2-7
TGTGCCAGCCTTACAGGGGGCGAGCAGTACTTC
CASLTGGEQYF
>NA|NA|TRBV6-4|TRBJ2-1
TGTGCCAGCAGTCCGACAGGCAGGAGCTCCTACAATGAGCAGTTCTTC
CASSPTGRSSYNEQFF
>NA|NA|TRBV2|TRBJ1-2
TGTGCCAGCAGTCCGGTGTGGGGCTACACCTTC
CASSPVWGYTF
>NA|TRBD1|TRBV7-2|TRBJ2-3
TGTGCCAGCGACAGGGGAATGGGCACAGATGCGCAGTATTTT
CASDRGMGTDAQYF
>once|NA|TRBV18|TRBJ2-7
TGTGCCAGCTCACCTCGGAGCCAGTCCTACGAGCAGTACTTC
CASSPRSQSYEQYF
>NA|TRBD1|TRBV20-1|TRBJ2-4
TGCAGTGCTAGCCCATGGACAGGGCCAGAGGCCAAAAACATTCAGTACTTC
CSASPWTGPEAKNIQYF
>few|TRBD2|TRBV20-1|TRBJ2-7
TGCAGTGCTAGTCCGGGGGCGGGGGGTTCCTACGAGCGGTACTTC
CSASPGAGGSYERYF
>NA|NA|TRBV3-1|TRBJ2-1
TGTGCCAGCAGCCAGAGATCCTCCTACAATGAGCAGTTCTTC
CASSQRSSYNEQFF
>few|NA|TRBV5-1|TRBJ2-1
TGCGCCAGCAACCCGGTTGGGCAGTACAATGAGCAGTTCTTC
CASNPVGQYNEQFF
>NA|NA|TRBV6-2/TRBV6-3|TRBJ2-1
TGTGCCAGCACAACCCCCAGAGAGCAGTTCTTC
CASTTPREQFF
>NA|TRBD2|TRBV6-2/TRBV6-3|TRBJ2-7
TGTGCCAGCAGTACGGGACTAGCGGGCTCCTACGAGCAGTACTTC
CASSTGLAGSYEQYF
>few|NA|TRBV29-1|TRBJ2-5
TGCAGCGTCGGCGACCTGAGGGGGGAGACCCAGTACTTC
CSVGDLRGETQYF
>NA|NA|TRBV6-6|TRBJ1-1
TGTGCCACCGGAACTGGGGGGAGAGCTTTCTTT
CATGTGGRAFF
>NA|NA|TRBV24-1|TRBJ1-2
TGTGCCACCAGCATGGGAAGAAACTATGGCTACACCTTC
CATSMGRNYGYTF
>NA|TRBD1|TRBV12-3/TRBV12-4|TRBJ2-5
TGTGCCAGCAGCCCCGAGGGGGCCCAAGAGACCCAGTACTTC
CASSPEGAQETQYF
>few|NA|TRBV9|TRBJ2-3
TGTGCCAGCAGTGCTCTTCGGGCAGATACGCAGTATTTT
CASSALRADTQYF
>many|NA|TRBV29-1|TRBJ2-5
TGCAGCGTTGAAGATGAGGGACTGACCCAAGAGACCCAGTACTTC
CSVEDEGLTQETQYF
>few|TRBD1|TRBV3-1|TRBJ2-1
TGTGCCAGCAGCCAAGAGAGGGACAGGGACTACAATGAGCAGTTCTTC
CASSQERDRDYNEQFF
>NA|NA|TRBV9|TRBJ1-6
TGTGCCAGCAGCGCCGGGGGAAAGAATTCACCCCTCCACTTT
CASSAGGKNSPLHF
>NA|TRBD1|TRBV7-2|TRBJ1-4
TGTGCCAGCAGCTCGGAACAGGGGTCTTGGGAAAAACTGTTTTTT
CASSSEQGSWEKLFF
>few|NA|TRBV6-5|TRBJ2-1
TGTGCCAGCAGCCGTACACAGGGATGGGACTTCAATGAGCAGTTCTTC
CASSRTQGWDFNEQFF
>few|TRBD2|TRBV6-6|TRBJ2-1
TGTGCCAGCAGTACCGGGACTATGCTCAATGAGCAGTTCTTC
CASSTGTMLNEQFF
>NA|TRBD1|TRBV9|TRBJ2-7
TGTGCCTGCAGCGCCTCCGAGACAGGGGGCTACTACGAGCAGTACTTC
CACSASETGGYYEQYF
>few|TRBD2|TRBV10-3|TRBJ2-5
TGTGCCATCAGTGAGGTAGCGGGGGGGCCTTGGGAGACCCAGTACTTC
CAISEVAGGPWETQYF
>few|NA|TRBV29-1|TRBJ1-2
TGCAGCGTTGATCGGAAACAGGAGGATAACTATGGCTACACCTTC
CSVDRKQEDNYGYTF
>NA|TRBD1|TRBV18|TRBJ1-2
TGTGCCAGCTCATCGCGAACCGGGACAGCAAACTATGGCTACACCTTC
CASSSRTGTANYGYTF
>once|NA|TRBV12-3/TRBV12-4|TRBJ2-3
TGTGCCAGCAGCAGAGTGAGAGCAGATACGCAGTATTTT
CASSRVRADTQYF
>NA|NA|TRBV2|TRBJ2-3
TGTGCCAGCAAGGCGGCCCCGGGCACAGATACGCAGTATTTT
CASKAAPGTDTQYF
>NA|TRBD1|TRBV29-1|TRBJ2-7
TGCAGCGGGGGTCTGGGTTCAGGGGGCGCGCTCTACGAGCAGTACTTC
CSGGLGSGGALYEQYF
>NA|NA|TRBV10-3|TRBJ1-1
TGTGCCATCAGTGGGACTAACACTGAAGCTTTCTTT
CAISGTNTEAFF
>few|TRBD1|TRBV6-5|TRBJ1-6
TGTGCCAGCAGGGGGACAGGGGGGTGGAATTCACCCCTCCACTTT
CASRGTGGWNSPLHF
>NA|TRBD2|TRBV28|TRBJ2-5
TGTGCCGCGGGAGGGGCGGAGACCCAGTACTTC
CAAGGAETQYF
>NA|TRBD2|TRBV27|TRBJ2-7
TGTGCCAGCAGTTTTCTAGCGGGGGGCGCGACCTACGAGCAGTACTTC
CASSFLAGGATYEQYF
>NA|NA|TRBV30|TRBJ2-7
TGTGCCGGGAGTGGAGGGGATTACGAGCAGTACTTC
CAGSGGDYEQYF
>NA|TRBD1|TRBV5-5|TRBJ1-2
TGTGCCAGCAGCCGCTTGGGACAGCGACTAACAAACTATGGCTACACCTTC
CASSRLGQRLTNYGYTF
>once|NA|TRBV6-1|TRBJ2-6
TGTGCCAGCCGGCCGGAACAGAGCTCTGGGGCCAACGTCCTGACTTTC
CASRPEQSSGANVLTF
>NA|NA|TRBV3-1|TRBJ2-1
TGTGCCAGCAGCCAAGGTGTTGCGTTGAGCTCCTACAATGAGCAGTTCTTC
CASSQGVALSSYNEQFF
>NA|TRBD2|TRBV4-3|TRBJ2-1
TGCGCCAGCAGCCAAGGGGTAGCGGGGGGTGGTGAGCAGTTCTTC
CASSQGVAGGGEQFF
>few|TRBD1|TRBV11-3|TRBJ1-6
TGTGCCAGCAGCCCTCGACAGGGACTTAATTCACCCCTCCACTTT
CASSPRQGLNSPLHF
>NA|TRBD2|TRBV25-1|TRBJ2-1
TGTGCCAGCAGTGAATTTGACGGGGGGGCCAATGAGCAGTTCTTC
CASSEFDGGANEQFF